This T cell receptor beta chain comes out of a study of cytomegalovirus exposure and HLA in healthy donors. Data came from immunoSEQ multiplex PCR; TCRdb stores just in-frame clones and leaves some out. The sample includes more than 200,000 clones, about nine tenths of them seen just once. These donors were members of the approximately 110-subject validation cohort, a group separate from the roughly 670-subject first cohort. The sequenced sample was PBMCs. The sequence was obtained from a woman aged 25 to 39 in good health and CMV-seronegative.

CDR3 bases: TGTGCCAGCAGTGAAAGGGAAGGGACACCCTCCCTCAATGAGCAGTTCTTC. This encodes CASSEREGTPSLNEQFF. This chain links TRBV25-1 with TRBJ2-1; D may be TRBD1 (6 bases). Germline values: CDR1 MGHDK, CDR2 SYGVNS. The CDR3 is 17 amino acids. Between the trimmed V and J ends, which lost 2 bases and 6 bases, there was a span of 20 bases.